This is a list of T cell receptor beta chains from one sample in a study of OX40 agonist ivuxolimab in advanced cancers. The data were produced by immunoSEQ multiplex PCR, yet TCRdb's version contains in-frame clones alone and is incomplete. Of fewer than 85,000 clones in the sample, roughly 80% were seen once. Sequencing was performed on CD4+ or CD8+ T cells sorted from blood, taken in a trial of the OX40 agonist ivuxolimab. All receptors come from an adult with an advanced solid tumor such as melanoma, head and neck, liver or kidney cancer. Each CDR3 is given with its conserved first and last residue. A D gene is named only where the DNA matches it firmly. The size of a clone is reported for some rows only, either as once, few or many, or as a class for expanded clones.

V,size,D,J,DNA,CDR3
TRBV5-4,-,-,TRBJ2-2,TGTGCCAGCAGCTCGGGACCACCGAACACCGGGGAGCTGTTTTTT,CASSSGPPNTGELFF
TRBV5-4,-,TRBD1,TRBJ2-7,TGTGCCAGCAGCCGCGCCGCGACAGGGGGCAGCGAGCAGTACTTC,CASSRAATGGSEQYF
TRBV28,-,-,TRBJ1-1,TGTGCCAGCAGTACCCAGAACACTGAAGCTTTCTTT,CASSTQNTEAFF
TRBV5-1,-,-,TRBJ2-3,TGCGCCAGCAGCTCGGTTCAGGGGCGGGATACGCAGTATTTT,CASSSVQGRDTQYF
TRBV6-5,-,-,TRBJ2-1,TGTGCCAGCAGTTACTCGATGGGATATGAGCAGTTCTTC,CASSYSMGYEQFF
TRBV7-6,-,TRBD1,TRBJ1-2,TGTGCCAGCAGCTTAGGAGGGACAGGAGATGGCTACACCTTC,CASSLGGTGDGYTF
TRBV20-1,-,-,TRBJ2-7,TGCAGTGCTAGTCTGGGTGGCGAGCAGTACTTC,CSASLGGEQYF
TRBV27,-,-,TRBJ1-2,TGTGCCAGCAGTTTAGGGACTGCCTATGGCTACACCTTC,CASSLGTAYGYTF
TRBV11-2,-,-,TRBJ1-6,TGTGCCAGCAGTGCGTCGGATTATAATTCACCCCTCCACTTT,CASSASDYNSPLHF
TRBV28,-,TRBD2,TRBJ2-7,TGTGCCAGCAGCCCGAGCGGGAGAAGTTACGAGCAGTACTTC,CASSPSGRSYEQYF
TRBV5-4,-,-,TRBJ2-6,TGTGCCAGCCGACTTATGGTAGCGGCTAACTCTGGGGCCAACGTCCTGACTTTC,CASRLMVAANSGANVLTF
TRBV18,-,-,TRBJ2-7,TGTGCCAGCTCACCAAACAGGGAGGGGGAGCAGTACTTC,CASSPNREGEQYF
TRBV7-9,many,-,TRBJ1-3,TGTGCCGCTGAGGGGTTATTTGGAAACACCATATATTTT,CAAEGLFGNTIYF
TRBV6-5,-,-,TRBJ2-3,TGTGCCAGCAGTTATGGGACGGGTGGTCTGCCAGATACGCAGTATTTT,CASSYGTGGLPDTQYF
TRBV5-8,few,TRBD1,TRBJ1-1,TGTGCCAGCAGCTTTGGGACAGTAAACACTGAAGCTTTCTTT,CASSFGTVNTEAFF
TRBV19,few,-,TRBJ1-5,TGTGCCAGTAGTCCCCCAAATCAGCCCCAGCATTTT,CASSPPNQPQHF
TRBV29-1,-,-,TRBJ1-1,TGCAGCGCCTTGAACACTGAAGCTTTCTTT,CSALNTEAFF
TRBV28,-,-,TRBJ1-5,TGTGCCAGCAGTTCACCCGGGGCCGCCCTTAGCAATCAGCCCCAGCATTTT,CASSSPGAALSNQPQHF
TRBV11-3,-,-,TRBJ2-5,TGTGCCAGCAGCTTAGTCGGCGGGGAGACCCAGTACTTC,CASSLVGGETQYF
TRBV6-4,few,-,TRBJ1-1,TGTGCCAGCAGTGTGAACACGCAGAACACTGAAGCTTTCTTT,CASSVNTQNTEAFF
TRBV5-4,-,TRBD1,TRBJ1-2,TGTGCCAGCAGCCAAAACAGGGGGGACTATGGCTACACCTTC,CASSQNRGDYGYTF
TRBV29-1,-,TRBD2,TRBJ2-5,TGCAGCGTCCCCCGAGGCGGGGGGGCGGAAGAGACCCAGTACTTC,CSVPRGGGAEETQYF
TRBV11-1,-,-,TRBJ1-1,TGTGCCAGCAGCCAACAGGTTGGGGCCCGCGCTTTCTTT,CASSQQVGARAFF
TRBV7-6,once,TRBD2,TRBJ2-5,TGTGCCAGCAGCCCTGCTTTACTAGCGGGGGGCCAAGAGACCCAGTACTTC,CASSPALLAGGQETQYF
TRBV5-4,-,-,TRBJ1-5,TGTGCCAGCAGCGATGGGGCTAGCAATCAGCCCCAGCATTTT,CASSDGASNQPQHF
TRBV10-1,-,-,TRBJ1-3,TGCGCCAGCGGGTCTGGAAACACCATATATTTT,CASGSGNTIYF
TRBV7-2,-,-,TRBJ1-6,TGTGCCAGCAGCTTAAGGGGGGTCATCTATAATTCACCCCTCCACTTT,CASSLRGVIYNSPLHF
TRBV7-9,-,TRBD2,TRBJ2-2,TGTGCCAGCAGCCCCGCTAGCGGGGGGGCGCGCACCGGGGAGCTGTTTTTT,CASSPASGGARTGELFF
TRBV19,-,-,TRBJ2-5,TGTGCCAGTAGCCACCGGAACAGGGAGGGCGAGACCCAGTACTTC,CASSHRNREGETQYF
TRBV5-6,few,-,TRBJ2-5,TGTGCCAGCAGCTTGGTGGTAGGGTTATGGGGAGAGACCCAGTACTTC,CASSLVVGLWGETQYF
TRBV5-4,once,-,TRBJ2-5,TGTGCCAGCAGCCCCGGGGGAGGGGGGGCCAGAGAGACCCAGTACTTC,CASSPGGGGARETQYF
TRBV6-1,-,-,TRBJ1-4,TGTGCCAGCCAAGTCACAGTTAATGAAAAACTGTTTTTT,CASQVTVNEKLFF
TRBV7-2,-,TRBD1,TRBJ1-4,TGTGCCAGCAGCTTAAACGAGGGGGCAAGTGAAAAACTGTTTTTT,CASSLNEGASEKLFF
TRBV14,-,TRBD1,TRBJ1-5,TGTGCCAGCAGCCAAGATGGCAGGGGGATAGCACAGCCCCAGCATTTT,CASSQDGRGIAQPQHF
TRBV5-1,-,TRBD1,TRBJ1-2,TGCGCCAGCAGCTTGGAGGGGGCGACCTATGGCTACACCTTC,CASSLEGATYGYTF
TRBV6-1,-,TRBD2,TRBJ2-2,TGTGCCAGCAGTGAAGGGCTAGCGGGGGGACAAGGGGAGCTGTTTTTT,CASSEGLAGGQGELFF
TRBV19,-,-,TRBJ1-5,TGTGCCACTCAGAATCTTGGGTCCAGACATCAGCCCCAGCATTTT,CATQNLGSRHQPQHF
TRBV5-1,-,-,TRBJ2-3,TGCGCCAGCAGCCAAGGGGTGTCTAGTGGGTTCCCAGATACGCAGTATTTT,CASSQGVSSGFPDTQYF